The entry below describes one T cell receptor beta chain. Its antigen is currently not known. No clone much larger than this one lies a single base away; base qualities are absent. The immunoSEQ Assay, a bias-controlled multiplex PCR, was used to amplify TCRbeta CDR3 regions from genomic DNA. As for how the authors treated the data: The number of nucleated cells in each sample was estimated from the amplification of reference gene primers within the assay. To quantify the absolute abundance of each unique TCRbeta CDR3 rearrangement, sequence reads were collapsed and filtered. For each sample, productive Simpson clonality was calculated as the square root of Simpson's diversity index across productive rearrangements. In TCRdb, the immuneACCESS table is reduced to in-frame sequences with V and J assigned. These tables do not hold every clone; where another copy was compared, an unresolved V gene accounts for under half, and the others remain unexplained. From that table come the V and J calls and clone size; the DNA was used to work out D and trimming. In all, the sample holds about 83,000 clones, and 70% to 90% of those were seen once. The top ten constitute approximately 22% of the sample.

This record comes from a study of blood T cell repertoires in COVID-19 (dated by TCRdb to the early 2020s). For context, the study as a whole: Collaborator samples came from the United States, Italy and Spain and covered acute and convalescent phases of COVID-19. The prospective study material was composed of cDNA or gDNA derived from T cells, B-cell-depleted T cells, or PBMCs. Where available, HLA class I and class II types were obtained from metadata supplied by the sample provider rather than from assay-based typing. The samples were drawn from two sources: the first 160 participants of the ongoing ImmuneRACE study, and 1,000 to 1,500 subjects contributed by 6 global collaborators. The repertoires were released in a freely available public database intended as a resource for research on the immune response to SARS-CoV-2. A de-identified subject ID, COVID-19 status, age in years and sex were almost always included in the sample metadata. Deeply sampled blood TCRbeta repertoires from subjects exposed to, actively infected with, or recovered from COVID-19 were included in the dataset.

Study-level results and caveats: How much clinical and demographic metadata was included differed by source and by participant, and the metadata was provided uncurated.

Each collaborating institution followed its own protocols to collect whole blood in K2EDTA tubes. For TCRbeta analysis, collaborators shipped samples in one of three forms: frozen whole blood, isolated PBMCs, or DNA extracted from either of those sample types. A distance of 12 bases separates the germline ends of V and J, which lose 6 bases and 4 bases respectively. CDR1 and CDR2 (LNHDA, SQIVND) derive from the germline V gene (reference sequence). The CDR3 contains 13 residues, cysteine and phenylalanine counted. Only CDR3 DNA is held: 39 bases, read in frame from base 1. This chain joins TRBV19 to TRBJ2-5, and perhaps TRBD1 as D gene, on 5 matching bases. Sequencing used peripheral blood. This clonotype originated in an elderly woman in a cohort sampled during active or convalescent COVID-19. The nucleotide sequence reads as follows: TGTGCCAGTAGGCCGGACACGAGAGAGACCCAGTACTTC. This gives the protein CASRPDTRETQYF. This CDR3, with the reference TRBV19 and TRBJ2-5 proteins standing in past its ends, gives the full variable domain DGGITQSPKYLFRKEGQNVTLSCEQNLNHDAMYWYRQDPGQGLRLIYYSQIVNDFQKGDIAEGYSVSREKKESFPLTVTSAQKNPTAFYLCASRPDTRETQYFGPGTRLLVL.